This T cell receptor beta chain stems from a study of T cell responses to AZD1222 COVID-19 vaccine. The study's findings and limits: The study sampled repertoires only after the peak T cell response. Clonal diversity may have been underestimated, and the donors were mostly white British, with more females than males. The study found vaccine-associated CD4 TCRs spanning spike, dominant at 160-218 and 743-854. Unmutated variant regions are reportedly targeted by nearly half of spike-specific TCRs.

Note on this clone: What it binds is not known.

This CDR3 contains 13 residues. The germline V gene encodes CDR1 LGHDT and CDR2 YNNKEL (reference sequence). Deletions cut 3 bases from V and 0 bases from J, with 5 bases between. The data were produced by immunoSEQ multiplex PCR, yet TCRdb's version contains in-frame clones alone and is incomplete. The sample yields around 120,000 clones, about 88% seen once. The sequence derives from an adult in good health. Specimen: peripheral blood, collected on day 0 of MenACWY control vaccination. This sequence joins TRBV3-1 (or the pseudogene TRBV3-2) and TRBJ1-1; possibly TRBD1 for D (5 bases). The DNA for the CDR3 is TGTGCCAGCAGCCAGGGGGTGAACACTGAAGCTTTCTTT. Its translation is CASSQGVNTEAFF.